The clone carrying this T cell receptor (beta chain) has only one observation. The target antigen is unknown. At one end, the junction sequence differs from germline, possibly due to a read error. The data originate from a study of post-analysis software for immune sequencing data. Germline V lookup: CDR1 MGHRA, CDR2 YSYEKL. This CDR3 is built from 14 residues. The TCR beta cDNA libraries carried unique molecular identifiers. Each batch of roughly 1 to 11 million T cells produced around 460,000 cDNA molecules. Each CDR3 protein is one row after TCRdb ran MiXCR on the PCR reads. This table has around 440,000 distinct CDR3 sequences, roughly 45% appearing once. General study points: Controls had significantly higher normalized Chao1 diversity than multiple sclerosis patients. F-measure co-clustering was strong for batch-matched samples. Included in a set of about 5 TRBV segments more frequent in patients than controls were TRBV5-6, TRBV5-1 and TRBV20-1.

The V and J genes are TRBV4-1 and TRBJ1-1; no clear D. The TCR sequence derives from a girl aged 5-17 years with multiple sclerosis. Sequencing was carried out using blood. CDR3 amino acids: CAGSQAGGNTEAFF. The CDR3 bases are TGCGCCGGCAGCCAAGCGGGAGGTAACACTGAAGCTTTCTTT.